This TCR beta chain originates from a study of T cell repertoires in cytomegalovirus infection. This clonotype was found many times. TCRdb reprocessed the reads with MiXCR, giving one entry per CDR3 protein. The sample lists 300,000 to 400,000 distinct CDR3 sequences; 9.5% were seen once. The V segment lost 3 bases and the J segment 3 bases; nucleotides outside the gene matches: 4. The CDR3 runs 14 residues. Looked up from germline, CDR1 is SGHTA and CDR2 is FQGNSA. This sequence originates from a human donor in good health (CMV status not recorded). Some clones in this sample may be carry-over from other donors' samples. Sequenced material: PBMCs. This chain uses TRBV7-2 with TRBJ2-7; 8 bases align to TRBD1. CDR3 sequence: CASSLGQDLYEQYF. In DNA, the CDR3 is TGTGCCAGCAGCTTGGGACAGGACCTCTACGAGCAGTACTTC.